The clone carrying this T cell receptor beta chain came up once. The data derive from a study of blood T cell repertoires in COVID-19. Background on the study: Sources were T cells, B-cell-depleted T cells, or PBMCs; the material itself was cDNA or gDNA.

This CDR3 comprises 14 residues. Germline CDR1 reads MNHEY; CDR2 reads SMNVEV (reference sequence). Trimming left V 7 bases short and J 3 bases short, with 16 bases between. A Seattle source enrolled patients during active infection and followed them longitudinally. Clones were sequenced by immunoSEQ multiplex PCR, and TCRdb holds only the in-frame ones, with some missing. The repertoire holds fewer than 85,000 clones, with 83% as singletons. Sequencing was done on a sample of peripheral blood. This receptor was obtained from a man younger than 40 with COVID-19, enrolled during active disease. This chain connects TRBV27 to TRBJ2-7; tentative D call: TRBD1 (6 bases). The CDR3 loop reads CASKSTGIFYEQYF. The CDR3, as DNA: TGTGCCAGCAAATCCACAGGGATCTTCTACGAGCAGTACTTC.